These 25 T cell receptor beta chains were sequenced from one sample in a study of CD8+CD57+ T cells in acquired aplastic anemia. Patients chosen for sequencing had shown CD8+CD57+ cell expansion by flow cytometry. The TCR beta profiling, which covered VDJ combination and CDR3 sequence, was carried out using genomic DNA as the template. In TCRdb, the reads were re-called with MiXCR into one record per CDR3 protein. The sample contains under 250,000 distinct CDR3 sequences, approximately 65% of which appear only once. Sequencing input: sorted CD4+, CD8+, or CD8+CD57+ T cells (not recorded which) from PBMCs. The receptors shown here come from a human donor with aplastic anemia.

The chain joins TRBV20-1 to TRBJ1-1; D not resolved. V shed 1 base and J shed 3 bases, with 3 bases lying between them. CDR3 length equals 11 residues. Germline-derived CDR1 and CDR2 are DFQATT and SNEGSKA (reference sequence). The CDR3: CSARGYTEAFF. The DNA for the CDR3 is TGCAGTGCTAGAGGGTACACTGAAGCTTTCTTT.

The table lists this clonotype with a few counts. The V and J genes are TRBV20-1 and TRBJ2-7, with TRBD1 matching over 7 bases. Germline V lookup: CDR1 DFQATT, CDR2 SNEGSKA (reference sequence). After removal of 4 bases from V and 2 bases from J, the junction contained 11 bases not matched to a gene. The CDR3 is 15 residues long. The CDR3 sequence: CSAKSHRDSTYEQYF. The CDR3 nucleotides are TGCAGTGCTAAATCGCACCGGGACAGCACCTACGAGCAGTACTTC.

The chain has TRBV7-8 and TRBJ2-7, with TRBD2 matching over 9 bases. Germline V lookup: CDR1 SGHVS, CDR2 FQNEAQ. J gave up 6 bases and V 4 bases, and 4 bases lay outside the gene matches. The CDR3 sequence is 13 residues long. The CDR3 protein is CASSSRGGGEQYF. The DNA of the CDR3 is TGTGCCAGCAGCTCGCGGGGGGGCGGCGAGCAGTACTTC.

This clonotype appeared once. The chain joins TRBV24-1 to TRBJ1-4; D perhaps matches TRBD1 (5 bases). CDR3 length equals 16 residues. Germline V gene data show CDR1 as KGHDR and CDR2 as SFDVKD. V shed 4 bases and J shed 6 bases, with 17 bases lying between them. The CDR3 coding sequence is TGTGCCACCAGTGAGGGACCCAGGGACCCAGATGAAAAACTGTTTTTT. Its translation: CATSEGPRDPDEKLFF.

In this sample, this clonotype turned up a few times. The genes are TRBV5-5 and TRBJ2-5; 11 bases are shared with TRBD2. This CDR3 has 13 residues. J was trimmed by 5 bases and V by 5 bases; bases with no gene match: 2. Per the germline V gene, CDR1 is SGHKS and CDR2 is YYEKEE (reference sequence). The CDR3 region has the DNA TGTGCCAGCAGTACTAGCGGGGGTGAGACCCAGTACTTC. Amino acids: CASSTSGGETQYF.

This clonotype was counted only a few times. The chain is built from TRBV20-1 and TRBJ1-1; a possible D gene is TRBD1 (6 bases). Germline V gene lookup returns CDR1 DFQATT and CDR2 SNEGSKA (reference sequence). This CDR3 spans 15 amino acids. V lost 1 base, J lost 6 bases, and 18 bases lay in between. Here the CDR3 DNA reads TGCAGTGCTAGAGTGCAGAACGGGGGCCTCGCTGAAGCTTTCTTT. This encodes CSARVQNGGLAEAFF.

This chain uses TRBV6-5 with TRBJ2-7; TRBD2 might be the D (5 bases). This CDR3 region has 13 residues. Trimming took off 2 bases at V and 6 bases at J, with 11 bases between the two ends. Germline V gives CDR1 MNHEY, CDR2 SVGAGI. This CDR3 is CASSYGPEGEQYF. In DNA, the CDR3 is TGTGCCAGCAGTTACGGTCCAGAGGGCGAGCAGTACTTC.

The chain recombines TRBV5-1 with TRBJ1-6, with unresolved D. The V gene's germline CDR1 is SGHRS and CDR2 YFSETQ. Trimming removed 4 bases at V and 0 bases at J, with 8 bases between. The length of the CDR3 is 15 residues. The CDR3 is CASSRSGSYNSPLHF. The DNA for the CDR3 is TGCGCCAGCAGCCGGTCGGGCTCCTATAATTCACCCCTCCACTTT.

This chain links TRBV12-3 or TRBV12-4 with TRBJ2-5; no clear D. V was shortened by 4 bases and J by 5 bases, with 8 bases between the two germline ends. CDR3 length: 12 amino acids. The CDR3 is CASSSIGETQYF. The DNA of the CDR3 is TGTGCCAGCAGTTCTATAGGGGAGACCCAGTACTTC.

About this clonotype: At one of its ends the junction is not consistent with the germline gene, which may arise from a read error. The J gene is TRBJ2-3, the V gene TRBV7-8; 7 nucleotides align to TRBD1. CDR1 and CDR2 from the germline V gene are SGHVS and FQNEAQ. CDR3 length: 9 amino acids. Here the CDR3 DNA reads TGTGCCAGCAGCCCAAGGGGGCCTTTT. Residues: CASSPRGPF. The full variable domain, with the rest looked up from reference TRBV7-8 and TRBJ2-3, is GAGVSQSPRYKVAKRGQDVALRCDPISGHVSLFWYQQALGQGPEFLTYFQNEAQLDKSGLPSDRFFAERPEGSVSTLKIQRTQQEDSAVYLCASSPRGPFGPGTRLTVL.

The chain links TRBV2 to TRBJ2-2, with a tentative D call TRBD1 (5 bases). The CDR3 contains 15 residues. V was shortened by 7 bases and J by 0 bases, with 12 bases between the two germline ends. Germline V lookup: CDR1 SNHLY, CDR2 FYNNEI. The CDR3 is CASMTDAANTGELFF. The CDR3 nucleotides are TGTGCCAGCATGACAGACGCAGCGAACACCGGGGAGCTGTTTTTT.

The chain uses TRBV19 and TRBJ2-3, with D maybe TRBD1 (7 bases). V was trimmed by 9 bases and J by 8 bases, leaving 21 bases between them. This CDR3 spans 14 amino acids. The germline gives CDR1 LNHDA, CDR2 SQIVND (reference sequence). DNA of the CDR3: TGTGCCAGCGCATCGTGGAGGGGGCGAGGTACGCAGTATTTT. Protein product: CASASWRGRGTQYF. Drawing the rest from reference TRBV19 and TRBJ2-3, the complete variable domain is DGGITQSPKYLFRKEGQNVTLSCEQNLNHDAMYWYRQDPGQGLRLIYYSQIVNDFQKGDIAEGYSVSREKKESFPLTVTSAQKNPTAFYLCASASWRGRGTQYFGPGTRLTVL.

This clonotype was observed once. The chain carries TRBV15 and TRBJ2-7; 7 bases line up with TRBD1. The CDR3 runs to 15 residues. Germline lookup yields CDR1 LNHNV and CDR2 YYDKDF (reference sequence). V was clipped by 6 bases and J by 0 bases; unmatched bases: 8. The CDR3 DNA reads as TGTGCCACCAGTCTACAACAGGGGAGCTCCTACGAGCAGTACTTC. Translation: CATSLQQGSSYEQYF.

The V and J genes are TRBV27 and TRBJ2-7, with TRBD1 matching 9 bases. Per germline, CDR1 MNHEY and CDR2 SMNVEV (reference sequence). There are 14 residues in the CDR3. Trimming removed 6 bases from V and 6 bases from J; junction bases left unmatched: 9. This CDR3 reads CASSRDRDWSEQYF. CDR3 DNA sequence: TGTGCCAGCAGCCGGGACAGGGATTGGTCCGAGCAGTACTTC.

The J gene is TRBJ2-3, the V gene TRBV9, with D perhaps TRBD1 or TRBD2 (5 bases each). The CDR3 runs 15 residues. V was trimmed by 2 bases and J by 2 bases, leaving 12 bases between them. Looked up from germline, CDR1 is SGDLS and CDR2 is YYNGEE. For the CDR3, the DNA is TGTGCCAGCAGCGTTCAAACGGGGCACACAGATACGCAGTATTTT. Its translation: CASSVQTGHTDTQYF.

This sequence joins TRBV2 and TRBJ1-1; D is unclear. CDR3 length: 13 residues. With 2 bases removed from V and 1 base from J, the gap between germline ends came to 5 bases. CDR1 SNHLY and CDR2 FYNNEI come from the germline V gene. CDR3 bases: TGTGCCAGCAGTGAACAGCCGAACACTGAAGCTTTCTTT. Translating it yields CASSEQPNTEAFF.

This chain links TRBV6-4 with TRBJ1-6; no clear D. V shed 6 bases and J shed 11 bases, with 14 bases lying between them. Germline V gene sequence: CDR1 MRHNA, CDR2 SNTAGT. CDR3 length: 13 amino acids. DNA for the CDR3: TGTGCCAGCAGCCCAGAAGCCTCGACACCCCTCCACTTT. It is translated as CASSPEASTPLHF.

The chain recombines TRBV9 with TRBJ2-7, with 7 bases matching TRBD1. The CDR3 has 14 residues. CDR1 and CDR2 from the germline V gene are SGDLS and YYNGEE. Trimming cost V 0 bases and J 4 bases; bases outside gene matches: 4. The DNA for the CDR3 is TGTGCCAGCAGCGTAGCAACAGGGGAGTACGAGCAGTACTTC. Translation: CASSVATGEYEQYF.

This chain uses TRBV29-1 with TRBJ1-1, with 10 nucleotides matching TRBD1. CDR1 SQVTM and CDR2 ANQGSEA come from the germline V gene. The CDR3 runs to 14 residues. The CDR3 region has the DNA TGCAGTACTATTGCCGGGACAGGGGTAACTGAAGCTTTCTTT. It is translated as CSTIAGTGVTEAFF.

This chain links TRBV6-5 with TRBJ1-6; D is unclear. V lost 2 bases, J lost 7 bases, and 9 bases lay in between. The CDR3 contains 14 residues. The germline V gene encodes CDR1 MNHEY and CDR2 SVGAGI. The CDR3 loop is CASSYNPMNSPLHF. The CDR3 coding sequence is TGTGCCAGCAGTTACAACCCGATGAATTCACCCCTCCACTTT.

The chain carries TRBV29-1 and TRBJ2-5; no definite D call. The CDR3 loop spans 13 amino acids. Trimming removed 3 bases at V and 5 bases at J, with 13 bases between. Germline CDR1 reads SQVTM; CDR2 reads ANQGSEA. The CDR3 DNA reads as TGCAGCGTTGATGCGACATGGTTCGAGACCCAGTACTTC. Residues: CSVDATWFETQYF.

This clonotype was observed a handful of times. The V call is TRBV11-3, the J call TRBJ2-1, with D perhaps TRBD2 (7 bases). V lost 5 bases to trimming and J lost 5 bases, with 13 bases between them. The CDR3 contains 14 residues. Germline V gene sequence: CDR1 SGHNT, CDR2 YENEEA. Here the CDR3 reads CASSPRGADNEQFF. For the CDR3, the DNA is TGTGCCAGCAGCCCACGGGGGGCGGACAATGAGCAGTTCTTC.

This clonotype was seen once. The chain recombines TRBV29-1 with TRBJ2-7, with TRBD2 as a possible D gene (5 bases). This CDR3 is built from 11 residues. CDR1 and CDR2 from the germline V gene are SQVTM and ANQGSEA. CDR3 sequence reads: CSSTLRDEQYF. DNA for the CDR3: TGCAGTAGTACCTTGAGGGACGAGCAGTACTTC.

This clonotype was counted only a few times. This chain links TRBV20-1 with TRBJ2-7, with D maybe TRBD2 (6 bases). This CDR3 region has 14 residues. Germline lookup yields CDR1 DFQATT and CDR2 SNEGSKA (reference sequence). V was pared by 1 base and J by 5 bases, with 15 bases between. CDR3 residues: CSARGDAGLHEQYF. As DNA, the CDR3 is TGCAGTGCTAGAGGCGATGCGGGGTTGCACGAGCAGTACTTC.

There are a few counts of this clonotype. The V and J genes are TRBV12-3 or TRBV12-4 and TRBJ1-2; D unclear. Trimming removed 5 bases from V and 2 bases from J, with 3 bases in between. This CDR3 contains 11 residues. CDR3 amino acids: CASSGNYGYTF. The DNA for the CDR3 is TGTGCCAGCAGTGGGAACTATGGCTACACCTTC.